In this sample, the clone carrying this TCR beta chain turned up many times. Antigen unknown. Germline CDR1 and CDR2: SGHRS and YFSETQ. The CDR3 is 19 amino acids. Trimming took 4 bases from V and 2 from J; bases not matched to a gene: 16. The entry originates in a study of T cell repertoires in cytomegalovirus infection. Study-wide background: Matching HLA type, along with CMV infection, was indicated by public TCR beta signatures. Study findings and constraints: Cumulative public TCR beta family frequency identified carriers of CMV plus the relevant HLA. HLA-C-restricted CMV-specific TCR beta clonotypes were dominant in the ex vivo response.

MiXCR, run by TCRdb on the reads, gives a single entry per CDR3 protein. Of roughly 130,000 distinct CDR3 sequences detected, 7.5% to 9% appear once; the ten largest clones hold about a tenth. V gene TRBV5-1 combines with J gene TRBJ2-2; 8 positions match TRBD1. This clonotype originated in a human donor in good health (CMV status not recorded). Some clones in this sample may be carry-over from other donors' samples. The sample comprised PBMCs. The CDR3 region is CASSQTLIRQGTNTGELFF. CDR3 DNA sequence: TGCGCCAGCAGCCAGACCCTCATCCGACAGGGGACCAACACCGGGGAGCTGTTTTTT.